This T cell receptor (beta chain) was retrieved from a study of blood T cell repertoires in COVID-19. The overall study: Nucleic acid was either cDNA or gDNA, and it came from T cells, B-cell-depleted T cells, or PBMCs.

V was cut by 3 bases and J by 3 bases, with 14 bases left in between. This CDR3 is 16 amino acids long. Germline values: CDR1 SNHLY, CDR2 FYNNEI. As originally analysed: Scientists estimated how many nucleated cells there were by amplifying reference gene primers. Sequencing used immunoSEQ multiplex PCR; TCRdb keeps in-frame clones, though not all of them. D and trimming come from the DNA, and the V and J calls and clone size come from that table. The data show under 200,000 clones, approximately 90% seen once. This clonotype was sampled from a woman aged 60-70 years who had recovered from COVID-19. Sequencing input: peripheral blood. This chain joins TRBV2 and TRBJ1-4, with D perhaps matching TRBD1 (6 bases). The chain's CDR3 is CASSDVTGWANEKLFF. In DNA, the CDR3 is TGTGCCAGCAGTGACGTAACAGGGTGGGCTAATGAAAAACTGTTTTTT.